The 27 T cell receptor beta chains below all came from one sample that was sequenced in a study of blood T cell repertoires in COVID-19. TCRdb's copy holds only in-frame clones and misses some; the assay was immunoSEQ multiplex PCR. The sample has 80,000 to 90,000 clones; over 65% are singletons. Sample: peripheral blood. Receptors originate from a woman in her 70s with acute or convalescent COVID-19.

The chain is built from TRBV6-5 and TRBJ2-7; unclear D gene. The V gene lost 5 bases and the J gene lost 0 bases, with 2 bases spanning the gap. Germline-derived CDR1 and CDR2 are MNHEY and SVGAGI. The CDR3 is 11 residues long. This chain's CDR3 is CASSRSYEQYV. The CDR3 nucleotides are TGTGCCAGCAGTCGCTCCTACGAGCAGTACGTC.

The chain uses TRBV27 and TRBJ2-5; 10 nucleotides agree with TRBD2. Germline lookup yields CDR1 MNHEY and CDR2 SMNVEV (reference sequence). The junction had 12 bases not matched to a gene; V was cut back by 3 bases and J by 5 bases. The CDR3 contains 17 residues. The CDR3 reads CASSLIAGGILSETQYF. The CDR3 coding sequence is TGTGCCAGCAGTTTGATAGCGGGGGGAATACTTTCCGAGACCCAGTACTTC.

V gene TRBV19 combines with J gene TRBJ2-3; TRBD2 agrees at 10 bases. This CDR3 has 17 residues. CDR1 is LNHDA, CDR2 SQIVND, per germline (reference sequence). V was pared by 3 bases and J by 2 bases, with 8 bases of the junction left unmatched. The CDR3 DNA is TGTGCCAGTAGTATCGATTTACTAGCGGGGCACACAGATACGCAGTATTTT. Protein: CASSIDLLAGHTDTQYF.

This clone was observed a few times. This chain links TRBV2 with TRBJ1-1; 8 nucleotides match TRBD1. Germline-derived CDR1 and CDR2 are SNHLY and FYNNEI. The CDR3 totals 14 residues. The V segment lost 7 bases and the J segment 2 bases; nucleotides outside the gene matches: 6. The CDR3 loop is CASMQDRVNTEAFF. As DNA, the CDR3 is TGTGCCAGCATGCAGGACAGGGTCAACACTGAAGCTTTCTTT.

The rearrangement joins TRBV6-2 or TRBV6-3 to TRBJ2-7; 9 nucleotides line up with TRBD1. The CDR3 sequence is 18 residues long. V was pared by 6 bases and J by 6 bases, with 21 bases of the junction left unmatched. Germline CDR1 is MNHEY and CDR2 is SVGEGT. CDR3 in DNA: TGTGCCAGCAGCCCTCTTAGGCTTCCAGGAGGACAGGGGCGCGAGCAGTACGTC. As protein: CASSPLRLPGGQGREQYV.

V gene TRBV5-1 combines with J gene TRBJ2-2; TRBD2 matches 8 bases. The CDR3 is 16 amino acids. V was pared by 6 bases and J by 5 bases, with 12 bases of the junction left unmatched. Germline V gene sequence: CDR1 SGHRS, CDR2 YFSETQ. The CDR3 is CASTSIVIAGTGELFF. The CDR3 bases are TGCGCCAGCACCAGTATAGTGATAGCGGGAACCGGGGAGCTGTTTTTT. The full variable domain, its missing parts supplied by reference TRBV5-1 and TRBJ2-2, is KAGVTQTPRYLIKTRGQQVTLSCSPISGHRSVSWYQQTPGQGLQFLFEYFSETQRNKGNFPGRFSGRQFSNSRSEMNVSTLELGDSALYLCASTSIVIAGTGELFFGEGSRLTVL.

The rearrangement uses TRBV24-1 and TRBJ2-2; 7 nucleotides agree with TRBD1. From germline, CDR1 is KGHDR and CDR2 SFDVKD. The CDR3 totals 17 residues. V was clipped by 3 bases and J by 1 base; unmatched bases: 7. The CDR3 sequence is CATSDPGTAENTGELFF. CDR3 coding DNA: TGTGCCACCAGTGATCCTGGGACAGCCGAGAACACCGGGGAGCTGTTTTTT.

This chain joins TRBV28 and TRBJ1-5; D ambiguous. From germline, CDR1 is MDHEN and CDR2 SYDVKM. The CDR3 is made up of 13 amino acids. V was pared by 3 bases and J by 4 bases, with 7 bases between. The CDR3 coding sequence is TGTGCCAGCAGTTTCACGGGGAATCAGCCCCAGCATTTT. This codes for CASSFTGNQPQHF.

This chain links TRBV14 with TRBJ2-5, with D possibly being TRBD1 (6 bases). Trimming pared 4 bases from V and 0 bases from J, leaving 9 bases between. Germline CDR1 and CDR2: SGHDN and FVKESK. CDR3 length: 14 amino acids. CDR3 nucleotides: TGTGCCAGCAGCCTTGACAGGTACCAAGAGACCCAGTACTTC. Amino acids: CASSLDRYQETQYF.

This chain links TRBV5-4 with TRBJ2-1; D might be TRBD2 (5 bases). This CDR3 is built from 13 residues. Germline CDR1 and CDR2: SGHNT and YYREEE (reference sequence). The V end was cut by 0 bases, the J end by 13 bases, with 14 bases between. The chain's CDR3 is CASSLVGSQAQFF. The DNA of the CDR3 is TGTGCCAGCAGCTTGGTGGGGAGCCAGGCTCAGTTCTTC.

This chain connects TRBV14 to TRBJ2-2, with 7 bases identical to TRBD1. Germline-derived CDR1 and CDR2 are SGHDN and FVKESK. With V trimmed by 1 base and J by 6 bases, 5 bases remained unmatched. This CDR3 is 15 amino acids long. Here the CDR3 DNA reads TGTGCCAGCAGCCAAGTCCAACAGGGGTCCGGGGAGCTGTTTTTT. It specifies CASSQVQQGSGELFF.

The rearrangement joins TRBV5-1 to TRBJ1-1, with 7 positions matching TRBD1. CDR1 is SGHRS, CDR2 YFSETQ, per germline. The CDR3 covers 17 residues. Trimming cost V 0 bases and J 3 bases; bases outside gene matches: 11. In DNA, the CDR3 is TGCGCCAGCAGCTTGGGGGCAGGGGGTTTGAGGGACACTGAAGCTTTCTTT. It is translated as CASSLGAGGLRDTEAFF.

CDR3 DNA: TGTGCCAGCAGTGAATCCGTGGGCTTGAATGAAGCTTTCTTT. This gives the protein CASSESVGLNEAFF. The gene calls are TRBV25-1 and TRBJ1-1; D unresolved. V dropped 1 base and J dropped 7 bases, with 13 bases sitting between them. CDR1 is MGHDK, CDR2 SYGVNS, per germline. The CDR3 has 14 amino acids. Complete variable domain (other parts from reference TRBV25-1 and TRBJ1-1): EADIYQTPRYLVIGTGKKITLECSQTMGHDKMYWYQQDPGMELHLIHYSYGVNSTEKGDLSSESTVSRIRTEHFPLTLESARPSHTSQYLCASSESVGLNEAFFGQGTRLTVV.

This clone occurred once. This chain joins TRBV14 and TRBJ1-4; D possibly corresponds to TRBD1 (6 bases). V was shortened by 3 bases and J by 12 bases, with 17 bases between the two germline ends. The CDR3 is made up of 14 amino acids. Germline CDR1 SGHDN, CDR2 FVKESK. The CDR3 DNA reads as TGTGCCAGCAGCCATGGGGGCACCATCCGGGAACTGTTTTTT. As protein: CASSHGGTIRELFF.

CDR3 amino acids: CASSLTHREEQYV. CDR3 coding DNA: TGTGCCAGTAGTCTGACTCACAGGGAGGAGCAGTACGTC. The chain is built from TRBV19 and TRBJ2-7; a possible D gene is TRBD1 (6 bases). Trimming stripped 5 bases from V and 7 bases from J, with 15 bases between. The germline CDR1 and CDR2 sequences are LNHDA and SQIVND (reference sequence). CDR3 size: 13 residues.

The J gene is TRBJ2-5, the V gene TRBV19; TRBD2 might be the D (6 bases). Germline CDR1 LNHDA, CDR2 SQIVND (reference sequence). V was clipped by 4 bases and J by 4 bases, with 13 bases between them. CDR3 size: 14 residues. The chain's CDR3 is CASSTRGIAETQYF. CDR3 nucleotides: TGTGCCAGTAGTACCCGGGGGATTGCAGAGACCCAGTACTTC.

The chain links TRBV28 to TRBJ1-1; 11 bases agree with TRBD1. Trimming cost V 5 bases and J 3 bases; bases outside gene matches: 8. Germline CDR1 and CDR2: MDHEN and SYDVKM. The CDR3 is 16 amino acids. The CDR3 region has the DNA TGTGCCAGCAGTATCCCGGGACAGGGGGTTGACACTGAAGCTTTCTTT. This translates into CASSIPGQGVDTEAFF.

The V and J genes are TRBV6-4 and TRBJ2-1, with 12 nucleotides matching TRBD2. The CDR3 covers 15 residues. CDR1 is MRHNA and CDR2 is SNTAGT in the germline V gene. Trimming removed 4 bases from V and 2 bases from J; junction bases left unmatched: 0. DNA of the CDR3: TGTGCCAGCAGTGGACTAGCGGGGGCCTACAATGAGCAGTTCTTC. Translation gives CASSGLAGAYNEQFF.

The chain employs TRBV7-9 and TRBJ1-3, with D perhaps TRBD1 (6 bases). Germline V lookup: CDR1 SEHNR, CDR2 FQNEAQ (reference sequence). V was pared by 5 bases and J by 3 bases, with 17 bases between. The CDR3 loop spans 16 amino acids. The CDR3 sequence is CASSPLTGGIGNTIYF. DNA for the CDR3: TGTGCCAGCAGCCCCTTAACGGGGGGCATTGGAAACACCATATATTTT.

This clone was detected only once. The chain joins TRBV6-5 to TRBJ1-1; D is perhaps TRBD1 (5 bases). From germline, CDR1 is MNHEY and CDR2 SVGAGI. Trimming removed 6 bases from V and 7 bases from J, with 15 bases in between. The CDR3 spans 13 residues. CDR3 in amino acids: CASRDSTVREAFF. CDR3 nucleotides: TGTGCCAGCAGAGACTCGACAGTTCGTGAAGCTTTCTTT.

The rearrangement joins TRBV21-1 to TRBJ2-3; the table's D call TRBD2 went unverified against the DNA. TRBV21-1 is an annotated pseudogene. The CDR3 extends over 16 amino acids. CDR3 sequence reads: CASSCLLAGTTDTQYF. DNA of the CDR3: TGTGCCAGCAGCTGCCTCCTAGCGGGAACAACAGATACGCAGTATTTT.

This clone came up once. The rearrangement uses TRBV19 and TRBJ1-5; TRBD1 matches 8 bases. The CDR3 has 18 residues. Germline CDR1 and CDR2: LNHDA and SQIVND (reference sequence). The V segment lost 0 bases and the J segment 6 bases; nucleotides outside the gene matches: 13. CDR3 amino acids: CASSIDLLGQGRSQPQHF. As DNA, the CDR3 is TGTGCCAGTAGTATAGATCTATTAGGACAGGGAAGAAGTCAGCCCCAGCATTTT.

The genes are TRBV18 and TRBJ1-4; 7 nucleotides match TRBD1. The junction had 3 bases not matched to a gene; V was cut back by 4 bases and J by 7 bases. This CDR3 is built from 13 residues. CDR1 and CDR2 from the germline V gene are KGHSH and LQKENI. CDR3 region: CASSRDSREKLFF. The CDR3 DNA is TGTGCCAGCTCACGGGACAGCCGTGAAAAACTGTTTTTT.

This chain links TRBV10-1 with TRBJ1-1, with a possible D match to TRBD1 (6 bases). The V end lost 2 bases, the J end lost 7 bases, and 11 bases lay between the germline ends. CDR1 is WNHNN, CDR2 SYGVQD, per germline (reference sequence). The CDR3 has 13 amino acids. The CDR3: CASSEMGRGEAFF. The CDR3 region has the DNA TGCGCCAGCAGTGAGATGGGCAGGGGTGAAGCTTTCTTT.

This rearrangement joins TRBV6-2 or TRBV6-3 to TRBJ1-3; D is ambiguous. Trimming stripped 2 bases from V and 2 bases from J, with 4 bases between. The germline V gene has CDR1 MNHEY and CDR2 SVGEGT. This CDR3 is 13 amino acids long. This CDR3 reads CASSYATGNTIYF. The CDR3 DNA sequence: TGTGCCAGCAGTTACGCGACTGGAAACACCATATATTTT.

In its sample, this clone was seen many times. The chain uses TRBV28 and TRBJ1-1; D not certain. This CDR3 region has 11 residues. V lost 6 bases, J lost 13 bases, and 15 bases lay in between. Germline V gene data show CDR1 as MDHEN and CDR2 as SYDVKM. The CDR3 loop reads CASSLGSLVFF. The CDR3 bases are TGTGCCAGCAGCCTAGGATCGCTAGTTTTCTTT.

The genes are TRBV2 and TRBJ2-5, with D uncertain. V lost 4 bases, J lost 2 bases, and 8 bases lay in between. The CDR3 length is 13 residues. The germline V gene encodes CDR1 SNHLY and CDR2 FYNNEI. CDR3 amino acids: CASSVEVQETQYF. The CDR3 DNA is TGTGCCAGCAGTGTTGAGGTTCAAGAGACCCAGTACTTC. Full variable domain (remainder filled in from reference TRBV2 and TRBJ2-5): EPEVTQTPSHQVTQMGQEVILRCVPISNHLYFYWYRQILGQKVEFLVSFYNNEISEKSEIFDDQFSVERPDGSNFTLKIRSTKLEDSAMYFCASSVEVQETQYFGPGTRLLVL.